A selection of T cell receptor beta chains follows, all from one sample in a study of regulatory T cells in long-lasting Graves disease. TCRdb processed the multiplex PCR reads anew with MiXCR; each CDR3 protein has one entry. The sample includes hundreds of thousands of distinct CDR3 sequences, around 23% of them seen just once. The material sequenced was peripheral blood mononuclear cells (PBMCs), taken when the disease was refractory, from a patient treated with antithyroid drugs. The receptors come from a female donor with Graves disease. Both conserved end residues are part of each CDR3. A D gene is named only where the DNA matches it firmly. Rows may omit the clone size; those that give it use once, few, many or a size class.

DNA,CDR3,V,J,D,length,size
TGTGCCAGCAGTGAATGGGCTCGGACAGGCCATCAGCCCCAGCATTTT,CASSEWARTGHQPQHF,TRBV6-1,TRBJ1-5,TRBD1,16,many
TGTGCCAGCAGCGCCTCAGGGGGCATCGGCACCGGGGAGCTGTTTTTT,CASSASGGIGTGELFF,TRBV9,TRBJ2-2,TRBD1,16,few
TGTGCCAGCAGTTACAGCACAGGGCAGTTTTCACCCCTCCACTTT,CASSYSTGQFSPLHF,TRBV6-2/TRBV6-3,TRBJ1-6,.,15,.
TGCAGTGCTAGAGATCTGAGGGCAGGGGGCTGGGACGAGCAGTACTTC,CSARDLRAGGWDEQYF,TRBV20-1,TRBJ2-7,TRBD1,16,.
TGTGCCAGCAGCATAGGGGGTACCTACACTGAAGCTTTCTTT,CASSIGGTYTEAFF,TRBV3-1,TRBJ1-1,.,14,.
TGTGCCAGCAGTTCCAGCGGGATTCCCTACGAGCAGTACTTC,CASSSSGIPYEQYF,TRBV12-3/TRBV12-4,TRBJ2-7,TRBD2,14,many
TGTGCCAGCAGTCCCCAGAACACCGGGGAGCTGTTTTTT,CASSPQNTGELFF,TRBV28,TRBJ2-2,.,13,many
TGTGCCAGCAGTTTACGTTTGGGGTACAATGAGCAGTTCTTC,CASSLRLGYNEQFF,TRBV28,TRBJ2-1,.,14,.
TGTGCCAGCAGTGTCGACAGGGGGGACTACGAGCAGTACTTC,CASSVDRGDYEQYF,TRBV2,TRBJ2-7,TRBD1,14,many
TGTGCCAGCAGTTTAGCGCTAAAGGTGGGGTGGGAGACCCAGTACTTC,CASSLALKVGWETQYF,TRBV12-3/TRBV12-4,TRBJ2-5,.,16,many
TGTGCCAGCAGCACTCCTTTTTGGACAGGGAGCTACGAGCAGTACTTC,CASSTPFWTGSYEQYF,TRBV6-1,TRBJ2-7,TRBD1,16,few
TGCAGCGCTTGGACAGGGGCCTACAATGAGCAGTTCTTC,CSAWTGAYNEQFF,TRBV29-1,TRBJ2-1,TRBD1,13,.
TGCGCCAGCAACACAGGGGTGGATAAGCAGACCCAGTACTTC,CASNTGVDKQTQYF,TRBV5-1,TRBJ2-5,TRBD1,14,few
TGCGCCAGCAGCCTAGAATACCGGGGGTGGCGCTCCTACAATGAGCAGTTCTTC,CASSLEYRGWRSYNEQFF,TRBV4-1,TRBJ2-1,.,18,.
TGTGCCAGCAGTTTAGCGCGGCATGTCTACGAGCAGTACTTC,CASSLARHVYEQYF,TRBV12-3/TRBV12-4,TRBJ2-7,.,14,many
TGTGCCAGCAGCTCATACAGGGATCAGCCCCAGCATTTT,CASSSYRDQPQHF,TRBV6-1,TRBJ1-5,.,13,once
TGTGCCAGCAGCACCTACAGGGATCACACAGATACGCAGTATTTT,CASSTYRDHTDTQYF,TRBV25-1,TRBJ2-3,.,15,.
TGTGCCAGCAAAAAGGGAGTTTCTTACAATGAGCAGTTCTTC,CASKKGVSYNEQFF,TRBV28,TRBJ2-1,.,14,.
TGTGCCAGCAGCTGGGACAGGGGTGGGCAGTACTTC,CASSWDRGGQYF,TRBV7-9,TRBJ2-7,TRBD1,12,.
TGTGCCAGCAGCTTAGACCCTAGCGGGAGTGAGACCCAGTACTTC,CASSLDPSGSETQYF,TRBV11-2,TRBJ2-5,TRBD2,15,.
TGTGCCACCAGTGATTCCTCCCCGGGGATCTACGAGCAGTACTTC,CATSDSSPGIYEQYF,TRBV24-1,TRBJ2-7,.,15,many
TGTGCCAGCGCTTGGGGGGTATTGAGCACTGAAGCTTTCTTT,CASAWGVLSTEAFF,TRBV5-8,TRBJ1-1,.,14,few
TGTGCCAGCAGCACCGTCCTCTCACCCCTCCACTTT,CASSTVLSPLHF,TRBV7-3,TRBJ1-6,.,12,.
TGTGCCAGCAGCTTAGCGACCCTGGGGGGGTCGGTGGCTGAAGCTTTCTTT,CASSLATLGGSVAEAFF,TRBV7-9,TRBJ1-1,.,17,.
TGTGCCAGCAGCTTCGCACCCGACAGGGTTTTCTACGAGCAGTACTTC,CASSFAPDRVFYEQYF,TRBV5-6,TRBJ2-7,TRBD1,16,few
TGTGCCAGCACCTCGGGGGTTGGGAGCTCCTATAATTCACCCCTCCACTTT,CASTSGVGSSYNSPLHF,TRBV2,TRBJ1-6,.,17,many
TGTGCCAGCAGCCAACTTCCGGGACTAGCGGGAACCTACGAGCGGTACTTC,CASSQLPGLAGTYERYF,TRBV3-1,TRBJ2-7,TRBD2,17,.
TGTGCCCTCCCTGGAGGGGACAACATCGGCGTCAACACTGAAGCTTTCTTT,CALPGGDNIGVNTEAFF,TRBV2,TRBJ1-1,.,17,few
TGTGCCAGTAGTATGAGCGGGGGTCGCGGGGAGCTGTTTTTT,CASSMSGGRGELFF,TRBV19,TRBJ2-2,TRBD2,14,.
TGTGCCAGCAGTCCTGGGACTAGCGGGAGGGCCCGAGAGACCCAGTACTTC,CASSPGTSGRARETQYF,TRBV28,TRBJ2-5,TRBD2,17,many
TGTGCCAGCTCACCACAGGGGACAGTCACAGATACGCAGTATTTT,CASSPQGTVTDTQYF,TRBV18,TRBJ2-3,TRBD1,15,.
TGTGCCAGCAGTTACTCCCGGACAGGGATACACGAGCAGTACTTC,CASSYSRTGIHEQYF,TRBV6-2/TRBV6-3,TRBJ2-7,TRBD1,15,.
TGTGCCATCTCAGGTACTAACACCGGGGAGCTGTTTTTT,CAISGTNTGELFF,TRBV28,TRBJ2-2,.,13,.
TGTGCCAGCAGTTTACCCAAGACGCAAGAGACCCAGTACTTC,CASSLPKTQETQYF,TRBV28,TRBJ2-5,.,14,few
TGTGCCTGGAGGCGGGAGCGGGGGACCAGGACCTACGAGCAGTACTTC,CAWRRERGTRTYEQYF,TRBV30,TRBJ2-7,TRBD2,16,.
TGTGCCAGCAGCCAAAGGGACAGAAGCTCCTACGAGCAGTACTTC,CASSQRDRSSYEQYF,TRBV3-1,TRBJ2-7,TRBD1,15,.
TGTGCCAGCAGTTACTCGACCATGGGAGGCTATGGCTACACCTTC,CASSYSTMGGYGYTF,TRBV6-5,TRBJ1-2,.,15,.
TGCGCCAGCAAAATGAAAGGGGCCGGGGAGCTGTTTTTT,CASKMKGAGELFF,TRBV4-1,TRBJ2-2,.,13,.
TGTGCCAGCAGCCACAGGGGACACACTGAAGCTTTCTTT,CASSHRGHTEAFF,TRBV6-2/TRBV6-3,TRBJ1-1,TRBD1,13,few
TGTGCCAGTAGCGGCCGGGACAGGCGCACAGATACGCAGTATTTT,CASSGRDRRTDTQYF,TRBV19,TRBJ2-3,TRBD1,15,.
TGTGCCAGCAGCTTCTTAGATGGAGAGCAGTACTTC,CASSFLDGEQYF,TRBV7-3,TRBJ2-7,.,12,.
TGTGCCACCAGCAGGCAGGGGGCGGCGGGGGACACTGAAGCTTTCTTT,CATSRQGAAGDTEAFF,TRBV15,TRBJ1-1,TRBD1,16,many
TGCGCCAGCAGCCAAATAGCGGGAGGGCCGTGGGAGCAGTACTTC,CASSQIAGGPWEQYF,TRBV4-1,TRBJ2-7,TRBD2,15,few
TGTGCCAGCAGTTTTGTCCACGGGACCTACGAGCAGTACTTC,CASSFVHGTYEQYF,TRBV12-3/TRBV12-4,TRBJ2-7,.,14,.
TGTGCCAGCACGGACGATAACTATGGCTACACCTTC,CASTDDNYGYTF,TRBV28,TRBJ1-2,.,12,many
TGTGCCAGCAGCCAGACAGGGTGGAACACTGAAGCTTTCTTT,CASSQTGWNTEAFF,TRBV28,TRBJ1-1,TRBD1,14,many